Each of the 30 T cell receptor beta chains below was sequenced from the same sample in a study of follicular helper T cells after annual influenza vaccination. Profiling relied on immunoSEQ multiplex PCR, and the TCRdb table lists in-frame clones only, not all of them. Seen here are approximately 10,000 clones, roughly 80% observed once, and the top ten hold 0.3% to 0.5%. Noted time point: 2015-2016 season, 7 days after influenza vaccination. The starting material was CXCR5- memory CD4+ T cells sorted from blood, obtained 7 days after influenza vaccination. The receptor source for this set is an adult who received the influenza vaccine.

This chain links TRBV7-3 with TRBJ1-1; D is uncertain. V shed 5 bases and J shed 1 base, with 11 bases lying between them. The germline CDR1 and CDR2 sequences are SGHTA and FQGTGA. The CDR3 consists of 14 residues. For the CDR3, the DNA is TGTGCCAGCAGCCTACGACACTCGAACACTGAAGCTTTCTTT. Its translation is CASSLRHSNTEAFF.

CDR3 nucleotides: TGTGCCAGTAGTATCTCTGGACAGGGCTACTACGAGCAGTACTTC. Translating gives CASSISGQGYYEQYF. The chain carries TRBV19 and TRBJ2-7, with 8 bases identical to TRBD1. V shed 3 bases and J 3 bases; nucleotides not matched to a gene: 7. The length of the CDR3 is 15 residues. Germline assignment: CDR1 LNHDA and CDR2 SQIVND (reference sequence). Based on the CDR3 plus reference TRBV19 and TRBJ2-7, the full variable domain is DGGITQSPKYLFRKEGQNVTLSCEQNLNHDAMYWYRQDPGQGLRLIYYSQIVNDFQKGDIAEGYSVSREKKESFPLTVTSAQKNPTAFYLCASSISGQGYYEQYFGPGTRLTVT.

The chain links TRBV7-2 to TRBJ1-5; D gene ambiguous. The CDR3 has 12 amino acids. Trimming took off 3 bases at V and 7 bases at J, with 7 bases between the two ends. Germline values: CDR1 SGHTA, CDR2 FQGNSA. CDR3 in DNA: TGTGCCAGCAGCTTTGGGGTGCAGCCCCAGCATTTT. Protein sequence: CASSFGVQPQHF.

As DNA, the CDR3 is TGTGCCAGCAGCCAAGGCGGGCTAGCGGGGACAGATACGCAGTATTTT. Protein: CASSQGGLAGTDTQYF. The rearrangement uses TRBV7-2 and TRBJ2-3; 9 bases line up with TRBD2. V dropped 5 bases and J dropped 3; count of bases not matched to a gene: 9. The CDR3 contains 16 residues. The V gene's germline CDR1 is SGHTA and CDR2 FQGNSA.

The count of this clone is one. The J gene is TRBJ1-1, the V gene TRBV5-1; 9 nucleotides agree with TRBD1. The germline V gene has CDR1 SGHRS and CDR2 YFSETQ. With V trimmed by 2 bases and J by 6 bases, 11 bases remained unmatched. The CDR3 is 16 residues long. The CDR3: CASSLSIHTGGSEAFF. DNA for the CDR3: TGCGCCAGCAGCTTATCGATCCATACAGGGGGCTCTGAAGCTTTCTTT.

The chain uses TRBV28 and TRBJ2-7, with D perhaps TRBD2 (6 bases). Germline CDR1 MDHEN, CDR2 SYDVKM. The CDR3 is 15 residues long. Trimming stripped 0 bases from V and 0 bases from J, with 9 bases between. The CDR3 nucleotides read TGTGCCAGCAGTTTATGGGAGGGGCCCTCCTACGAGCAGTACTTC. Protein: CASSLWEGPSYEQYF.

V usage is TRBV28 and J usage is TRBJ1-6; D may be TRBD1 (5 bases). Germline CDR1 is MDHEN and CDR2 is SYDVKM. V dropped 3 bases and J dropped 10 bases, with 13 bases sitting between them. The CDR3 is 14 amino acids. The CDR3 protein is CASSFGQGSSPLHF. In nucleotides, the CDR3 is TGTGCCAGCAGTTTTGGGCAGGGAAGCTCACCCCTCCACTTT. Full variable domain (outside the CDR3, taken from reference TRBV28 and TRBJ1-6): DVKVTQSSRYLVKRTGEKVFLECVQDMDHENMFWYRQDPGLGLRLIYFSYDVKMKEKGDIPEGYSVSREKKERFSLILESASTNQTSMYLCASSFGQGSSPLHFGNGTRLTVT.

V and J are TRBV18 and TRBJ2-1; the match to TRBD1 covers 9 bases. The germline gives CDR1 KGHSH, CDR2 LQKENI. The V and J ends lost 1 base and 7 bases, in that order; junction bases with no gene match: 8. The CDR3 is made up of 16 amino acids. The CDR3 nucleotides are TGTGCCAGCTCACCACTACCCGGGACAGGGAAGAATGAGCAGTTCTTC. This codes for CASSPLPGTGKNEQFF.

This clone was found once. The J gene is TRBJ1-1, the V gene TRBV6-5; no definite D call. V was cut by 3 bases and J by 1 base, with 9 bases left in between. CDR3 length: 14 residues. Germline CDR1 MNHEY, CDR2 SVGAGI. The CDR3 DNA sequence: TGTGCCAGCAGTTATGGGGTCAAGAACACTGAAGCTTTCTTT. Protein: CASSYGVKNTEAFF.

The V call is TRBV15, the J call TRBJ2-5, with D hard to call. Per the germline V gene, CDR1 is LNHNV and CDR2 is YYDKDF (reference sequence). This CDR3 has 14 amino acids. V lost 3 bases and J 2 bases, leaving 10 bases between the germline ends. This CDR3 reads CATSRGGRQETQYF. The CDR3, as DNA: TGTGCCACCAGCAGGGGCGGCAGGCAAGAGACCCAGTACTTC.

The chain employs TRBV7-9 and TRBJ2-2; 8 bases are a match to TRBD2. The junction had 8 bases not matched to a gene; V was cut back by 5 bases and J by 6 bases. Looked up from germline, CDR1 is SEHNR and CDR2 is FQNEAQ (reference sequence). This CDR3 is 15 amino acids long. Here the CDR3 reads CASSLAGGRAGELFF. The CDR3 DNA reads as TGTGCCAGCAGCCTTGCGGGGGGCAGAGCCGGGGAGCTGTTTTTT.

The CDR3 nucleotides are TGTGCCACCAGCAGAGGACGACCCTCTGCAGATACGCAGTATTTT. Encoded protein: CATSRGRPSADTQYF. V usage is TRBV15 and J usage is TRBJ2-3; unclear D gene. Trimming removed 1 base from V and 4 bases from J, with 12 bases in between. The CDR3 is made up of 15 amino acids. Germline values: CDR1 LNHNV, CDR2 YYDKDF (reference sequence).

The chain carries TRBV10-2 and TRBJ2-3; perhaps TRBD2 as D (6 bases). Per the germline V gene, CDR1 is WSHSY and CDR2 is SAAADI. V was clipped by 7 bases and J by 7 bases, with 15 bases between them. There are 13 residues in the CDR3. The CDR3 loop is CASTFLRGNTQYF. CDR3 DNA sequence: TGCGCCAGCACTTTCCTGCGGGGAAATACGCAGTATTTT.

The J gene is TRBJ2-1, the V gene TRBV7-3; 9 bases align to TRBD1. The germline V gene has CDR1 SGHTA and CDR2 FQGTGA. V gave up 3 bases and J gave up 6 bases; unmatched junction bases: 6. CDR3 length: 15 amino acids. The CDR3 region has the DNA TGTGCCAGCAGCTTCTCCGGGACAGGGCGCAATGAGCAGTTCTTC. Translated, it gives CASSFSGTGRNEQFF.

The DNA of the CDR3 is TGTGCCAGCAGGGTGGGGCCGCCCTACGAGCAGTACTTC. It encodes CASRVGPPYEQYF. The chain recombines TRBV28 with TRBJ2-7; a possible D gene is TRBD1 (5 bases). The germline CDR1 and CDR2 sequences are MDHEN and SYDVKM. CDR3 length equals 13 residues. V was cut by 6 bases and J by 2 bases, with 11 bases left in between.

The rearrangement links TRBV5-6 to TRBJ1-3; 8 nucleotides match TRBD1. V trimming: 4 bases; J trimming: 5 bases; junction bases outside the gene matches: 8. Germline CDR1 and CDR2: SGHDT and YYEEEE. This CDR3 comprises 15 residues. The CDR3 loop reads CASSRYRGTRNTIYF. CDR3 nucleotides: TGTGCCAGCAGCAGATACAGGGGGACTAGAAACACCATATATTTT.

The V and J genes are TRBV2 and TRBJ1-1; TRBD1 agrees at 8 bases. The CDR3 is made up of 15 amino acids. The germline V gene has CDR1 SNHLY and CDR2 FYNNEI. V dropped 4 bases and J dropped 1; count of bases not matched to a gene: 5. The CDR3: CASSGTGRENTEAFF. Here the CDR3 DNA reads TGTGCCAGCAGTGGGACAGGGCGAGAGAACACTGAAGCTTTCTTT.

The rearrangement joins TRBV9 to TRBJ2-6, with D maybe TRBD1 (5 bases). Trimming stripped 1 base from V and 4 bases from J, with 12 bases between. This CDR3 has 16 residues. Germline CDR1 reads SGDLS; CDR2 reads YYNGEE. CDR3 bases: TGTGCCAGCAGCGTATTTGAAGGGGCCGGGGCCAACGTCCTGACTTTC. Translation: CASSVFEGAGANVLTF.

The rearrangement joins TRBV27 to TRBJ1-2; 8 positions agree with TRBD1. The CDR3 length is 14 residues. After removal of 8 bases from V and 7 bases from J, the junction contained 12 bases not matched to a gene. Germline CDR1 is MNHEY and CDR2 is SMNVEV (reference sequence). CDR3 nucleotides: TGTGCCAGCCGGGGGTGGCAGGGGGCCAGTGGCTACACCTTC. This translates into CASRGWQGASGYTF.

This clone was detected once. This chain links TRBV5-1 with TRBJ1-1, with D tentatively TRBD1 (5 bases). This CDR3 is 14 amino acids long. Germline CDR1 and CDR2: SGHRS and YFSETQ. V was clipped by 4 bases and J by 3 bases, with 13 bases between them. The CDR3 is CASSLTGGDTEAFF. CDR3 coding DNA: TGCGCCAGCAGCCTAACAGGTGGGGACACTGAAGCTTTCTTT.

V is TRBV5-1 and J is TRBJ1-4; no clear D gene. The CDR3 runs to 14 residues. Deletions cut 4 bases from V and 4 bases from J, with 11 bases between. CDR1 SGHRS and CDR2 YFSETQ come from the germline V gene. CDR3 loop: CASSADTGNEKLFF. CDR3 sequence (DNA): TGCGCCAGCAGCGCTGACACCGGTAATGAAAAACTGTTTTTT.

The chain combines TRBV6-4 with TRBJ2-3; D might be TRBD2 (6 bases). The CDR3 runs 12 residues. Trimming took off 10 bases at V and 6 bases at J, with 14 bases between the two ends. Germline V lookup: CDR1 MRHNA, CDR2 SNTAGT. This CDR3 reads CATGTEGDTQYF. In DNA, the CDR3 is TGTGCCACTGGAACGGAGGGGGATACGCAGTATTTT.

CDR3 loop: CASSMARRGSNYGYTF. The CDR3 DNA follows: TGTGCCAGTAGTATGGCGCGGAGGGGCTCTAACTATGGCTACACCTTC. The chain recombines TRBV19 with TRBJ1-2; the D gene is possibly TRBD1 (5 bases). This CDR3 has 16 amino acids. Germline CDR1 and CDR2: LNHDA and SQIVND (reference sequence). Trimming stripped 3 bases from V and 0 bases from J, with 14 bases between.

The V gene is TRBV6-6, the J gene TRBJ2-7; possibly TRBD1 for D (6 bases). This CDR3 contains 14 residues. V was clipped by 3 bases and J by 1 base, with 10 bases between them. Germline V gene lookup returns CDR1 MNHNY and CDR2 SVGAGI (reference sequence). CDR3 protein: CASSYQGSSYEQYF. The CDR3, as DNA: TGTGCCAGCAGTTATCAGGGGTCGTCCTACGAGCAGTACTTC.

This clone was found once. The gene calls are TRBV7-2 and TRBJ1-5; D remains ambiguous. This CDR3 comprises 14 residues. With 0 bases removed from V and 0 bases from J, the gap between germline ends came to 3 bases. CDR1 is SGHTA, CDR2 FQGNSA, per germline. CDR3 loop: CASSLARSNQPQHF. As DNA, the CDR3 is TGTGCCAGCAGCTTAGCTCGTAGCAATCAGCCCCAGCATTTT.

J is TRBJ2-3 and V is TRBV4-3; 7 bases align to TRBD2. The CDR3 is made up of 17 amino acids. J lost 2 bases, V lost 0 bases, and 8 bases had no gene match. Germline CDR1 and CDR2: LGHNA and YSLEER. The CDR3 DNA reads TGCGCCAGCAGCCAAGATATCCGGGGGGATTACACAGATACGCAGTATTTT. This translates into CASSQDIRGDYTDTQYF.

Here the CDR3 DNA reads TGCGCCAGCAGCCCTGGCAACTACTACGAGCAGTACTTC. Translation: CASSPGNYYEQYF. V gene TRBV5-1 combines with J gene TRBJ2-7; no clear D. V was cut by 4 bases and J by 3 bases, with 11 bases left in between. The CDR3 is 13 amino acids. Germline V gene lookup returns CDR1 SGHRS and CDR2 YFSETQ.

This chain uses TRBV4-2 with TRBJ2-5, with a tentative D call TRBD2 (7 bases). CDR3 size: 17 residues. V lost 5 bases, J lost 3 bases, and 22 bases lay in between. Germline CDR1 reads LGHNA; CDR2 reads YNFKEQ. CDR3 region: CASSEDLMAGAEETQYF. CDR3 sequence (DNA): TGTGCCAGCAGCGAGGACTTGATGGCGGGGGCGGAAGAGACCCAGTACTTC.

The chain has TRBV2 and TRBJ2-3, with a weak D call TRBD1 (6 bases). The germline V gene encodes CDR1 SNHLY and CDR2 FYNNEI. The CDR3 covers 14 residues. V was clipped by 4 bases and J by 2 bases, with 10 bases between them. DNA for the CDR3: TGTGCCAGCAGTGCAAGGACAGCCACAGATACGCAGTATTTT. Residues: CASSARTATDTQYF.

V and J are TRBV6-1 and TRBJ2-5; either TRBD1 or TRBD2 may supply D (6 bases each). CDR1 and CDR2 from the germline V gene are MNHNS and SASEGT. Trimming took off 7 bases at V and 4 bases at J, with 16 bases between the two ends. This CDR3 comprises 14 residues. DNA of the CDR3: TGTGCCAGCAACGGAGGGGGGACGGGAGAGACCCAGTACTTC. Residues: CASNGGGTGETQYF.